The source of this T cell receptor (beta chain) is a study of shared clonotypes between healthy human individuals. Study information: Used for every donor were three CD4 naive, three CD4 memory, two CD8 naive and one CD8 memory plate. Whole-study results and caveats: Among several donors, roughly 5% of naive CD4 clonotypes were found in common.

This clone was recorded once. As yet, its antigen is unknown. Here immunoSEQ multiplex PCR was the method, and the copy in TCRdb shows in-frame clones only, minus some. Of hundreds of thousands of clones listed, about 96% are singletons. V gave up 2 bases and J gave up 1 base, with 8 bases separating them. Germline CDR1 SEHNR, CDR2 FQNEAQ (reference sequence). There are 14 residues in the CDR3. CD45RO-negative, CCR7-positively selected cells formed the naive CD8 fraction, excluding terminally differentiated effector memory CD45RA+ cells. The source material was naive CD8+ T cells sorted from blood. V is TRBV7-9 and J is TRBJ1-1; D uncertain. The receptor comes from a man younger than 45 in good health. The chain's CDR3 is CASSLIVGNTEAFF. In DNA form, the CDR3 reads TGTGCCAGCAGCTTAATAGTAGGGAACACTGAAGCTTTCTTT.